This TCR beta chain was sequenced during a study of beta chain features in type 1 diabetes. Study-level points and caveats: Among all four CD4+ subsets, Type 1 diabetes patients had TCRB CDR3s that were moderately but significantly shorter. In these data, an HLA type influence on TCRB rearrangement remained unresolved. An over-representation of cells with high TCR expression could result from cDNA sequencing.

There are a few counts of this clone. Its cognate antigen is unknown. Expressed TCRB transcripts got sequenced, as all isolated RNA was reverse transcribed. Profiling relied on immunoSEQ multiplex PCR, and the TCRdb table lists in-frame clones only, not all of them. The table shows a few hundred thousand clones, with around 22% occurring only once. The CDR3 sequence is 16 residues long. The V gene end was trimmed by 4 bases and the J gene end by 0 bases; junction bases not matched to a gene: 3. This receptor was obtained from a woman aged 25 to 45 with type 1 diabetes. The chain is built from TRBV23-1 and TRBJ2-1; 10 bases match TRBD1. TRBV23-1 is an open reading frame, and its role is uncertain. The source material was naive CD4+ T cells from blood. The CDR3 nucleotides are TGCGCCAGCAGTCGAAGGGACAGGGGCTCCTACAATGAGCAGTTCTTC. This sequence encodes CASSRRDRGSYNEQFF.